The rows below give T cell receptor beta chains drawn from one sample of a study of shared clonotypes between healthy human individuals. The assay was immunoSEQ multiplex PCR, and TCRdb's table has in-frame clones only and misses some. The profile shows a few hundred thousand clones, roughly four fifths of them singletons. Specimen: PBMCs. The receptors derive from a woman aged 40-49 years in good health. Some clones in this sample may be carry-over from other donors' samples. Both conserved end residues are trimmed from each CDR3. Clone size, where shown, is once, few, many, or a class for clones that have expanded.

NA	TRBJ2-5	TRBV18	ASSPGSGPRGAETQY
NA	NA	TRBV27	ASSWGPGRYEQY
NA	TRBJ2-7	TRBV25-1	ASSLVGAVSYEQY
NA	TRBJ1-5	TRBV29-1	SVVPGGNQPQH
NA	TRBJ2-4	TRBV28	ASSLRRVAKNIQY
NA	TRBJ1-4	TRBV10-3	AISEGRTGEGKLF
NA	TRBJ2-3	TRBV11-3	ASSLGSTDTQY
many	TRBJ2-7	TRBV29-1	SVEDGTYEQY
once	TRBJ2-7	TRBV25-1	ASSERLDPSYEQY
once	TRBJ2-5	TRBV25-1	ASSERGETQY
NA	TRBJ2-3	TRBV19	VSSIGSASDTQY
NA	TRBJ2-1	TRBV19	ASSIGRVNEQF
once	TRBJ1-5	TRBV7-9	ASSLGSAQPQH
NA	TRBJ2-1	TRBV6-1	ASSEQQGEYNEQF
NA	TRBJ1-2	TRBV7-2	ASSYRVDYGYT
once	TRBJ1-1	TRBV7-9	ASSLGWQDTEAF
NA	TRBJ2-1	TRBV27	ASRYLAGSNEQF
NA	TRBJ2-7	TRBV11-2	ASSSLAGYSYEQY
NA	TRBJ1-5	TRBV6-6	ASAREPSYQPQH
NA	TRBJ2-2	TRBV4-2	ASSPRTSGITGELF
NA	TRBJ2-1	TRBV7-2	ASSRGQGAGNEQF
NA	TRBJ2-2	TRBV5-1	ASSWKRDILNTGELF
once	TRBJ2-7	TRBV11-2	ASSFGLGTYEQY
NA	TRBJ1-2	TRBV4-1	ASSPGTGVHGYT
NA	TRBJ1-5	TRBV10-1	ASSELPRQGWCNQPQH
once	TRBJ2-1	TRBV5-4	ASTEGGGINNEQF